The rows below give T cell receptor beta chains drawn from one sample of a study of CD8 T cells in ankylosing spondylitis. TCRdb redid the calling of the 5' RACE reads with MiXCR, one entry per CDR3 protein. The sample lists 35,000 or so distinct CDR3 sequences; 15% to 20% were seen once. The sample consisted of blood. The receptors come from a male donor with ankylosing spondylitis or in good health (not recorded which). CDR3s include the opening cysteine and the closing phenylalanine or tryptophan. A D gene is named only where the DNA matches it firmly. Clone size, where shown, is once, few, many, or a class for clones that have expanded.

J	size	D	V	DNA	CDR3
TRBJ2-3	NA	NA	TRBV15	TGTGCCACCAGCCCCAAAGGACCAGAAACAGATACGCAGTATTTT	CATSPKGPETDTQYF
TRBJ2-3	few	NA	TRBV29-1	TGCAGCCTAGGGGGAGGGAGGACCAGCACAGATACGCAGTATTTT	CSLGGGRTSTDTQYF
TRBJ2-2	many	NA	TRBV7-3	TGTGCCAGCAGCTTAACGGCCGGGGAGCTGTTTTTT	CASSLTAGELFF
TRBJ2-1	NA	NA	TRBV6-2/TRBV6-3	TGTGCCAGCACCCCCTGGGGGGTCGGAAATGAGCAGTTCTTC	CASTPWGVGNEQFF
TRBJ2-7	few	NA	TRBV5-5	TGTGCCAGCAGCTTGACCTTTTACGAGCAGTACTTC	CASSLTFYEQYF
TRBJ2-1	few	NA	TRBV4-3	TGCGCCAGCAGCCAAGATGCAGGGGCCTCCTACAATGAGCAGTTCTTC	CASSQDAGASYNEQFF
TRBJ2-5	NA	NA	TRBV3-1	TGTGCCAGCAGCCAAGACAGGGGATGGGAGACCCAGTACTTC	CASSQDRGWETQYF
TRBJ2-7	NA	NA	TRBV28	TGTGCCAGCAGGAGCAGGGGAATCTACGAGCAGTACTTC	CASRSRGIYEQYF
TRBJ1-6	NA	NA	TRBV12-3/TRBV12-4	TGTGCCAGCAGTTTAGAGGCAGCTTATTCACCCCTCCACTTT	CASSLEAAYSPLHF
TRBJ2-1	NA	TRBD2	TRBV29-1	TGCAGCGCCGGGGGTCTAGCGGAAAATGAGCAGTTCTTC	CSAGGLAENEQFF
TRBJ2-5	few	TRBD1	TRBV12-3/TRBV12-4	TGTGCCAGCAGTTCCCGGACAGGGGGGGAGACCCAGTACTTC	CASSSRTGGETQYF
TRBJ2-2	few	NA	TRBV27	TGTGCCAGCAGTCCCGGGACTACCGGGGAGCTGTTTTTT	CASSPGTTGELFF
TRBJ1-1	NA	NA	TRBV12-3/TRBV12-4	TGTGCCAGCAGTTTAGGGACCATGGGAGCTTTCTTT	CASSLGTMGAFF
TRBJ2-3	once	NA	TRBV5-1	TGCGCCAGCAGCTTGACCCCAGGGTCAGATACGCAGTATTTT	CASSLTPGSDTQYF
TRBJ2-1	NA	NA	TRBV12-3/TRBV12-4	TGTGCCAGCAGACAGGGACGGAGCTCCTACAATGAGCAGTTCTTC	CASRQGRSSYNEQFF